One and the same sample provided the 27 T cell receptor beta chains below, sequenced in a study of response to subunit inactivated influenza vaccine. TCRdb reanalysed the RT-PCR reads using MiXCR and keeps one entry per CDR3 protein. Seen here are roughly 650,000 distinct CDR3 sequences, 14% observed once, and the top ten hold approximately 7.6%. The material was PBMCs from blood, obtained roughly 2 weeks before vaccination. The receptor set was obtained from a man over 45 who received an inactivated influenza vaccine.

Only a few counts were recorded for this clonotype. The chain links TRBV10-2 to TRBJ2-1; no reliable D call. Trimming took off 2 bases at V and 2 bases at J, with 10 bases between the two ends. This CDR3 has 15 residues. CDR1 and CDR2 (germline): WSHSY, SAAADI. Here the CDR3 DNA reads TGCGCCAGCAGTGAGCTGCAGGTGACCTACAATGAGCAGTTCTTC. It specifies CASSELQVTYNEQFF.

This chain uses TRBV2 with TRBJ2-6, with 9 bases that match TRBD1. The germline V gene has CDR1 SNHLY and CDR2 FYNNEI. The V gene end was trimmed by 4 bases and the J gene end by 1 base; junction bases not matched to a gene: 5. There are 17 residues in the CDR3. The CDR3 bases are TGTGCCAGCAGTGGGGACAGGGTGAATTCTGGGGCCAACGTCCTGACTTTC. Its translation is CASSGDRVNSGANVLTF.

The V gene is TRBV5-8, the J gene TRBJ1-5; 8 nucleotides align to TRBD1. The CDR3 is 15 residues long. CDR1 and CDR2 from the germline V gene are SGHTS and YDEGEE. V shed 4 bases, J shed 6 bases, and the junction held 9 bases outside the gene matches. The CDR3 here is CASSKRGQGSQPQHF. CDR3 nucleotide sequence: TGTGCCAGCAGCAAAAGAGGACAGGGAAGTCAGCCCCAGCATTTT.

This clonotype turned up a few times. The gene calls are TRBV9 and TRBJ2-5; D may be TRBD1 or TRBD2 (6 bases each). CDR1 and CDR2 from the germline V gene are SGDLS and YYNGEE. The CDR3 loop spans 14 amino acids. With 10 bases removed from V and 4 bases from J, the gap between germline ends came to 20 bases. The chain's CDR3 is CASALGRGRETQYF. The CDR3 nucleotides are TGTGCCTCGGCTTTAGGACGGGGGCGAGAGACCCAGTACTTC.

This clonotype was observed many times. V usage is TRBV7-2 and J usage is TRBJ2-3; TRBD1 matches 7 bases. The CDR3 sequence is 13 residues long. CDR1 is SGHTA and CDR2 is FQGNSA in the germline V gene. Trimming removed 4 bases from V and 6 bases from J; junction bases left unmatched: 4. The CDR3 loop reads CASSSQTGDTQYF. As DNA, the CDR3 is TGTGCCAGCAGCTCCCAGACAGGGGATACGCAGTATTTT.

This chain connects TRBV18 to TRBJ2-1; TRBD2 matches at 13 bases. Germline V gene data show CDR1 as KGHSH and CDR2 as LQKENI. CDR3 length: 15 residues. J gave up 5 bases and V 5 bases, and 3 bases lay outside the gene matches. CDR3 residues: CASSIGTSGNNEQFF. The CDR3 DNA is TGTGCCAGCTCAATAGGGACTAGCGGGAACAATGAGCAGTTCTTC.

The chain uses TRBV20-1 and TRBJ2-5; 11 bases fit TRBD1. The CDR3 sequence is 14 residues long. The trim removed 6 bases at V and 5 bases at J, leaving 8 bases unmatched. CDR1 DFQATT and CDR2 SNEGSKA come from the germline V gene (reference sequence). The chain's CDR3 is CSAMGTGGTETQYF. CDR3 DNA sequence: TGCAGTGCCATGGGGACAGGGGGAACGGAGACCCAGTACTTC.

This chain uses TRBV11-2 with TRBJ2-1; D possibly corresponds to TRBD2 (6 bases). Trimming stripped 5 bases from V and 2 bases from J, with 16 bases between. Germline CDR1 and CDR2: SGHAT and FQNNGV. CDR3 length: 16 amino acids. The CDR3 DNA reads TGTGCCAGCAGCCCCGTGGTTAGCGGACCCTACAATGAGCAGTTCTTC. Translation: CASSPVVSGPYNEQFF.

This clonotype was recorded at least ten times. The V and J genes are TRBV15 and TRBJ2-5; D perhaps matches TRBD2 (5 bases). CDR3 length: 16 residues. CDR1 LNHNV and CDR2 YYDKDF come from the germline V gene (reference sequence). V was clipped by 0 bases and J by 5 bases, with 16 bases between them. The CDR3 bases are TGTGCCACCAGCAGAGAGAGGGCCCTGCTTGGGGAGACCCAGTACTTC. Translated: CATSRERALLGETQYF.

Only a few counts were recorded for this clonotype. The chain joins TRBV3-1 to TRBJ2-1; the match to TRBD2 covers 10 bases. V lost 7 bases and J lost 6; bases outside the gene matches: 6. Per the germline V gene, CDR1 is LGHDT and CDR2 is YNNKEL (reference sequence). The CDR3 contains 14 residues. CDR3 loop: CASTTSGVVNEQFF. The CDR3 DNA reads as TGTGCCAGCACCACTAGCGGGGTAGTCAATGAGCAGTTCTTC.

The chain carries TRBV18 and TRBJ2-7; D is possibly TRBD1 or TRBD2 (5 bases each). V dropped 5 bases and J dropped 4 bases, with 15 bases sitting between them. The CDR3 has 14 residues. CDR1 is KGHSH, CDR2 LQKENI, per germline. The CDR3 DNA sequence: TGTGCCAGCTCAGAGAAGGTGGGGGTATACGAGCAGTACTTC. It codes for CASSEKVGVYEQYF.

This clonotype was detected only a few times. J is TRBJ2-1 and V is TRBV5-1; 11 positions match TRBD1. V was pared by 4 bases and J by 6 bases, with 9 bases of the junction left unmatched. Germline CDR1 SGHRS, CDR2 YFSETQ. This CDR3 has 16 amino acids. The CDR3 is CASSRSGTGGSNEQFF. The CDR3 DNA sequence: TGCGCCAGCAGCCGCTCCGGGACAGGGGGTTCCAATGAGCAGTTCTTC.

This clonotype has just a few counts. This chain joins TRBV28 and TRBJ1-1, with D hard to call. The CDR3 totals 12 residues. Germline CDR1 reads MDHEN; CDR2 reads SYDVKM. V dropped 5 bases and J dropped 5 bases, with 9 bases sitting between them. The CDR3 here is CASSELWTEAFF. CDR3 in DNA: TGTGCCAGCAGTGAACTGTGGACTGAAGCTTTCTTT.

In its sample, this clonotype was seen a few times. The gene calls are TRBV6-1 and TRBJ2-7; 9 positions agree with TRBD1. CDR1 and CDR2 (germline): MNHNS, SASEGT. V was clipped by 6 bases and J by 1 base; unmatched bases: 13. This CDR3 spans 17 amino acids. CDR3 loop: CASSQTPPGQGSYEQYF. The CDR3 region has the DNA TGTGCCAGCAGCCAAACCCCACCGGGACAGGGATCCTACGAGCAGTACTTC.

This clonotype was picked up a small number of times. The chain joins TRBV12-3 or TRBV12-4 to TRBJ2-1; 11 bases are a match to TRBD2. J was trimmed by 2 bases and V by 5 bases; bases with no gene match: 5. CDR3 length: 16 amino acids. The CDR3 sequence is CASSPSGGPAYNEQFF. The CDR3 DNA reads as TGTGCCAGCAGTCCTAGCGGGGGGCCCGCCTACAATGAGCAGTTCTTC.

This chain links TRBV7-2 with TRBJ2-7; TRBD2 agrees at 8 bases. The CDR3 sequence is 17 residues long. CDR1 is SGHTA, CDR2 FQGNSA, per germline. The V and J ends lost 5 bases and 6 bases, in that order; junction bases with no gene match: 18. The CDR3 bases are TGTGCCAGCAGCACCAGCGGGAGTCTTTATGGCGGCTGCGAGCAGTACTTC. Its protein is CASSTSGSLYGGCEQYF.

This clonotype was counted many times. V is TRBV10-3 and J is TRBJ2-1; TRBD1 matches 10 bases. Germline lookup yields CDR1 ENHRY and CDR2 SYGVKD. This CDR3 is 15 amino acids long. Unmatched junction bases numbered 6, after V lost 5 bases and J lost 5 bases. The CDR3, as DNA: TGTGCCATCAGTCCCGGGACAGGGGTACACAATGAGCAGTTCTTC. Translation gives CAISPGTGVHNEQFF.

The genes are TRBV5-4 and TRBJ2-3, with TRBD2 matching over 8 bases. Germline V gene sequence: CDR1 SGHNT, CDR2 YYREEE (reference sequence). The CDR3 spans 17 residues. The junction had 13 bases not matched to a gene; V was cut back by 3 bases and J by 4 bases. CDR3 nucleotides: TGTGCCAGCAGCTGGCCGCCCGGGGGGGGATTTTCAGATACGCAGTATTTT. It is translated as CASSWPPGGGFSDTQYF.

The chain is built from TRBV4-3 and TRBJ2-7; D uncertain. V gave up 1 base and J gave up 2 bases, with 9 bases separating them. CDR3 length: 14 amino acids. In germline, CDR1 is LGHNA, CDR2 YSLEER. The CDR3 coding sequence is TGCGCCAGCAGCCAAGCTGTGGGCACCTACGAGCAGTACTTC. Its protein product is CASSQAVGTYEQYF.

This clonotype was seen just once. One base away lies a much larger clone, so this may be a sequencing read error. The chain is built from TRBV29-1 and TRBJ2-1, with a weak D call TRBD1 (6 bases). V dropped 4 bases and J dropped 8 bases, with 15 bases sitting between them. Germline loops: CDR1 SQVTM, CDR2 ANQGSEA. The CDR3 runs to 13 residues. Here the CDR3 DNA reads TGCAGCGTTGTGCAGTCTTCAGGGGATGAGCAGTTCTTC. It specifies CSVVQSSGDEQFF.

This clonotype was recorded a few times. The CDR3 DNA is TGTGCCAGCAGTTTTGGCACATCCAAGGGAAAGGATACGCAGTATTTT. This encodes CASSFGTSKGKDTQYF. The V call is TRBV27, the J call TRBJ2-3; unclear D gene. The CDR3 is 16 residues long. CDR1 MNHEY and CDR2 SMNVEV come from the germline V gene (reference sequence). Trimming left V 3 bases short and J 6 bases short, with 19 bases between.

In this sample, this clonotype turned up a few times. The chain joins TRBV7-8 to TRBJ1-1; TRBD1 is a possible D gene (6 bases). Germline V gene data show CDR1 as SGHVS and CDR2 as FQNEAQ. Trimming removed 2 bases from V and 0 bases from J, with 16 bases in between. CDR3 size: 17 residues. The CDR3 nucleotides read TGTGCCAGCAGCTTATTAAGGGGGGTAAACATGAACACTGAAGCTTTCTTT. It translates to CASSLLRGVNMNTEAFF.

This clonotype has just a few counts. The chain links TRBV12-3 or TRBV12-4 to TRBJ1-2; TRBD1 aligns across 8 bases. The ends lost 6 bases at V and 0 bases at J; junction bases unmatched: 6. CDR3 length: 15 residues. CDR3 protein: CASSPRQGTNYGYTF. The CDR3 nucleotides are TGTGCCAGCAGCCCTCGACAGGGGACTAACTATGGCTACACCTTC.

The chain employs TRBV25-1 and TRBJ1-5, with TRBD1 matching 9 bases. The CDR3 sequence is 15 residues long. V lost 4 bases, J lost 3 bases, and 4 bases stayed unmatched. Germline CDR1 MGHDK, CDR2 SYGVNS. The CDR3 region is CASSAGDRDNQPQHF. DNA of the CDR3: TGTGCCAGCAGTGCGGGGGACAGGGACAATCAGCCCCAGCATTTT.

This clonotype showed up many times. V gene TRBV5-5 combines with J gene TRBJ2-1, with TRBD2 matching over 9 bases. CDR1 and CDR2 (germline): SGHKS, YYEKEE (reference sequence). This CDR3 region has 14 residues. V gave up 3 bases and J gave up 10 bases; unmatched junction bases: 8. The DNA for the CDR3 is TGTGCCAGCAGCTGGGGGCTAGCGGGGCCGGAGCAGTTCTTC. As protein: CASSWGLAGPEQFF.

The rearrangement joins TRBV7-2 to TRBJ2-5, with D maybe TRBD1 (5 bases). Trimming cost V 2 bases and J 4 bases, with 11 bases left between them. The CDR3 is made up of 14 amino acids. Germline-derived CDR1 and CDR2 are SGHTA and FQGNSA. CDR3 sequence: CASSLSGARETQYF. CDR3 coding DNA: TGTGCCAGCAGCTTATCTGGGGCCAGAGAGACCCAGTACTTC.

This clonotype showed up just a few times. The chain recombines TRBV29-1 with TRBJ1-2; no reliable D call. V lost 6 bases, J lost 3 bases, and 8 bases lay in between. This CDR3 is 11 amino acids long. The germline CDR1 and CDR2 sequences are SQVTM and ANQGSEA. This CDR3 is CSVEIDYGYTF. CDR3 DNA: TGCAGCGTGGAAATTGACTATGGCTACACCTTC.